This T cell receptor beta chain came from a study of blood T cells in healthy people across ages. Then a second PCR, running roughly 7 to 11 cycles, was carried out with a sample-barcoded 5' primer and a J-beta primer mix. The template-switch adaptor, which had 12 random nucleotides, put a tag on each cDNA molecule. One entry per CDR3 protein, called by TCRdb with MiXCR from the 5' RACE reads. The data show around 1,100,000 distinct CDR3 sequences, more than 30% seen once. The table lists this clonotype with many counts. The CDR3 consists of 14 residues. The germline CDR1 and CDR2 sequences are DFQATT and SNEGSKA (reference sequence). V dropped 5 bases and J dropped 4 bases, with 16 bases sitting between them.

This chain uses TRBV20-1 with TRBJ2-3; D uncertain. The sample taken for sequencing was blood. This TCR derives from a man between 18 and 29 years old in good health. Written as DNA, the CDR3 is TGCAGTGCTCCAGAAGGGATCGAATCAGATACGCAGTATTTT. It yields the protein CSAPEGIESDTQYF.